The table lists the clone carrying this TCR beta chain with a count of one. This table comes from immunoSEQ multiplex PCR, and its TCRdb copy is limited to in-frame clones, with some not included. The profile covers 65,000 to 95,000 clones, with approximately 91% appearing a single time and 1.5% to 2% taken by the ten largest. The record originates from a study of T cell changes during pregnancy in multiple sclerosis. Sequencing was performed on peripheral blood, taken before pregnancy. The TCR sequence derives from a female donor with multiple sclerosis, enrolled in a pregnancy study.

CDR3 residues: CASSLGGVTQYF. Here the CDR3 DNA reads TGTGCCAGCAGCTTAGGCGGTGTTACGCAGTATTTT. This sequence joins TRBV7-9 and TRBJ2-3, with D uncertain. V lost 1 base to trimming and J lost 8 bases, with 7 bases between them. Germline CDR1 SEHNR, CDR2 FQNEAQ (reference sequence). The CDR3 extends over 12 amino acids. Variable domain in full (rest from reference TRBV7-9 and TRBJ2-3): DTGVSQNPRHKITKRGQNVTFRCDPISEHNRLYWYRQTLGQGPEFLTYFQNEAQLEKSRLLSDRFSAERPKGSFSTLEIQRTEQGDSAMYLCASSLGGVTQYFGPGTRLTVL.